Below are 6 T cell receptor beta chains sequenced from a single sample in a study of cytomegalovirus exposure and HLA in healthy donors. Primers included in the PCR were 60 Vbeta and 13 Jbeta primers. Produced via immunoSEQ multiplex PCR; TCRdb's table is partial and in-frame only. The sample holds roughly 120,000 clones; 74% are singletons and the top ten take 6.6%. Specimen: PBMCs. The receptors were gathered from a man aged 35 to 55 in good health and CMV-seropositive.

This clone was found a few times. The rearrangement uses TRBV4-1 and TRBJ2-1, with a tentative D call TRBD1 (6 bases). The CDR3 has 14 amino acids. The germline V and J ends were trimmed by 1 base and 4 bases, with 8 bases remaining between them. The germline V gene encodes CDR1 MGHRA and CDR2 YSYEKL. The CDR3 region has the DNA TGCGCCAGCAGCCAAGGGGACACGTACAATGAGCAGTTCTTC. It codes for CASSQGDTYNEQFF.

This clone showed up just a few times. This rearrangement joins TRBV6-1 to TRBJ1-5; possibly TRBD1 for D (6 bases). Looked up from germline, CDR1 is MNHNS and CDR2 is SASEGT. The V end lost 6 bases, the J end lost 5 bases, and 14 bases lay between the germline ends. The CDR3 contains 14 residues. CDR3 protein: CASRRDTIYQPQHF. CDR3 nucleotide sequence: TGTGCCAGCAGACGGGACACTATATATCAGCCCCAGCATTTT.

The chain carries TRBV14 and TRBJ2-7, with TRBD1 matching 10 bases. The CDR3 is 14 amino acids. V lost 5 bases, J lost 7 bases, and 8 bases stayed unmatched. Germline V CDR1 and CDR2: SGHDN, FVKESK. This chain's CDR3 is CASSKAGQGLEQYF. The CDR3 DNA reads as TGTGCCAGCAGCAAGGCGGGACAGGGGCTAGAGCAGTACTTC.

V usage is TRBV28 and J usage is TRBJ2-1, with a possible D match to TRBD2 (6 bases). The CDR3 runs to 13 residues. Germline V gene lookup returns CDR1 MDHEN and CDR2 SYDVKM. Trimming stripped 7 bases from V and 6 bases from J, with 13 bases between. CDR3 in amino acids: CASTPSGVNEQFF. In DNA, the CDR3 is TGTGCCAGCACTCCCTCGGGGGTCAATGAGCAGTTCTTC.

This chain uses TRBV6-4 with TRBJ1-6, with D unclear. V was clipped by 1 base and J by 10 bases, with 8 bases between them. The CDR3 is made up of 13 amino acids. CDR1 and CDR2 (germline): MRHNA, SNTAGT. CDR3 DNA: TGTGCCAGCAGTGACTGGGAGGGCTCACCCCTCCACTTT. Amino acid sequence: CASSDWEGSPLHF.

This clone appeared a single time. The chain has TRBV18 and TRBJ2-7, with 7 bases fitting TRBD1. V trimming: 3 bases; J trimming: 4 bases; junction bases outside the gene matches: 3. The germline CDR1 and CDR2 sequences are KGHSH and LQKENI. This CDR3 spans 13 amino acids. CDR3 in amino acids: CASSPTGQYEQYF. The CDR3 DNA reads TGTGCCAGCTCACCGACGGGACAGTACGAGCAGTACTTC. Filled out from reference TRBV18 and TRBJ2-7, the complete variable domain reads NAGVMQNPRHLVRRRGQEARLRCSPMKGHSHVYWYRQLPEEGLKFMVYLQKENIIDESGMPKERFSAEFPKEGPSILRIQQVVRGDSAAYFCASSPTGQYEQYFGPGTRLTVT.